The present TCR beta chain was sequenced within a study of patients and donors after allogeneic stem cell transplantation. This clonotype was picked up many times. TCRdb reanalysed the RT-PCR reads using MiXCR and keeps one entry per CDR3 protein. The sample yields about 26,000 distinct CDR3 sequences, roughly 8% seen once. The length of the CDR3 is 14 residues. CDR1 and CDR2 from the germline V gene are MNHEY and SMNVEV (reference sequence). Trimming removed 5 bases at V and 7 bases at J, with 12 bases between. The sample taken for sequencing was blood, either unsorted or a sorted T cell fraction (not recorded which). The chain links TRBV27 to TRBJ1-6; D may be TRBD1 (6 bases). The sequence derives from a human donor who was either an allogeneic HSCT recipient or a stem cell or donor lymphocyte infusion donor (not recorded which). It is not recorded whose cells these are; they may come from a transplant donor. The CDR3 DNA reads as TGTGCCAGCAGTGCCGGGACAAGCAATTCACCCCTCCACTTT. Translating it yields CASSAGTSNSPLHF.